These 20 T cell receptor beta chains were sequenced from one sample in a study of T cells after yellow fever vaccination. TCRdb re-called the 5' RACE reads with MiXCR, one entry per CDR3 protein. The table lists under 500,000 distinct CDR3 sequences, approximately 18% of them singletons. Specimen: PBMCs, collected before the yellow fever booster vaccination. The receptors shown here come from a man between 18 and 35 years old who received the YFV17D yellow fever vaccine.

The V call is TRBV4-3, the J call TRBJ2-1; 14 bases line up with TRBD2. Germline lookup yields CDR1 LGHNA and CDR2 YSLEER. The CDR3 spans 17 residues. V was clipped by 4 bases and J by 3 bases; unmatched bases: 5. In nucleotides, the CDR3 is TGCGCCAGCAGCCTCGGGACTAGCGGGAGTAACTACAATGAGCAGTTCTTC. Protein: CASSLGTSGSNYNEQFF.

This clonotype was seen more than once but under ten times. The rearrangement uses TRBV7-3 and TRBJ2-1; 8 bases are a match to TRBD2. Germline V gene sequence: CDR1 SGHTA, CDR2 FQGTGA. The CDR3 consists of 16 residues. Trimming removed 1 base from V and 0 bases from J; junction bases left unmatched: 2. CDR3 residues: CASSLSGTSSYNEQFF. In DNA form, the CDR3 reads TGTGCCAGCAGCTTAAGTGGGACTAGCTCCTACAATGAGCAGTTCTTC.

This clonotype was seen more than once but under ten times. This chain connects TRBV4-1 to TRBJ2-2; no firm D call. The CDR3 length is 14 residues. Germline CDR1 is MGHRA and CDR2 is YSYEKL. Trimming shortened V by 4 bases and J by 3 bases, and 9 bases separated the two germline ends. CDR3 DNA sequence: TGCGCCAGCAGCCCTCGAGGACACACCGGGGAGCTGTTTTTT. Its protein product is CASSPRGHTGELFF.

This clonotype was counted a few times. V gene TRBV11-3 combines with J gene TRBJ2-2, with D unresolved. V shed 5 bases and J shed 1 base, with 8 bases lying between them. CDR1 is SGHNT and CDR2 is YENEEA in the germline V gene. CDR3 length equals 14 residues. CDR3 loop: CASSLYGNTGELFF. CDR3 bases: TGTGCCAGCAGCCTCTACGGGAACACCGGGGAGCTGTTTTTT.

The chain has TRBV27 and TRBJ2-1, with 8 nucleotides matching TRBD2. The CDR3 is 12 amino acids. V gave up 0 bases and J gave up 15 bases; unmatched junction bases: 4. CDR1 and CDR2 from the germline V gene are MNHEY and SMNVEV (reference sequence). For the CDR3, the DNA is TGTGCCAGCAGTTTATCTAGCGGGGCTTTGTTCTTC. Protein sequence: CASSLSSGALFF.

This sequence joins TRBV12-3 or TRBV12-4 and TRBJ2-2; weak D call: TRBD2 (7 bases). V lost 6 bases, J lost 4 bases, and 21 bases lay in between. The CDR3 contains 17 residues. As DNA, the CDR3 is TGTGCCAGCAGCCGCCAGTGGGGGGGCGTAATCACCGGGGAGCTGTTTTTT. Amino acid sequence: CASSRQWGGVITGELFF.

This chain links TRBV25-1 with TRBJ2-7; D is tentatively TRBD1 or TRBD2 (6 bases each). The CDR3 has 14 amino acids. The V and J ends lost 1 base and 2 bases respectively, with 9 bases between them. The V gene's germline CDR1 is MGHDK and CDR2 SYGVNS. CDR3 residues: CASSEFRGPYEQYF. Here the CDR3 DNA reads TGTGCCAGCAGTGAATTTCGGGGGCCCTACGAGCAGTACTTC.

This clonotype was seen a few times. The CDR3 DNA sequence: TGTGCCAGCAGCTTTAGGTCAGGAGGCCACGAGCAGTACGTC. Its protein is CASSFRSGGHEQYV. The V gene is TRBV5-6, the J gene TRBJ2-7; D might be TRBD2 (5 bases). Trimming took 2 bases from V and 5 from J, leaving 14 bases between them. Germline V CDR1 and CDR2: SGHDT, YYEEEE. The CDR3 is 14 amino acids.

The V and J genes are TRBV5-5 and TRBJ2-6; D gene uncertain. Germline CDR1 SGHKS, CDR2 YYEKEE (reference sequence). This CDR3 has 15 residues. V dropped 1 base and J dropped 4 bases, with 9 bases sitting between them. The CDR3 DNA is TGTGCCAGCAGCTTGAACCCCGCGGGGGCCAACGTCCTGACTTTC. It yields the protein CASSLNPAGANVLTF.

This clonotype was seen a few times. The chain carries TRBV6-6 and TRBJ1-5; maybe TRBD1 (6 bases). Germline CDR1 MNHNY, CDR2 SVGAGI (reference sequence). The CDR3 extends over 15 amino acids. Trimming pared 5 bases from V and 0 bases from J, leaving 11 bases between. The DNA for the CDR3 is TGTGCCAGCAGTGGACAGTCCTATAGCAATCAGCCCCAGCATTTT. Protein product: CASSGQSYSNQPQHF.

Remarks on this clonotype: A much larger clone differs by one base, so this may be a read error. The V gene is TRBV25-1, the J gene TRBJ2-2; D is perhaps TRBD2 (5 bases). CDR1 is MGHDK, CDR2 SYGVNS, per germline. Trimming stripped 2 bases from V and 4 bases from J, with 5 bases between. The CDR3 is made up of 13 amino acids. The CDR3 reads CASSEAGTGELFF. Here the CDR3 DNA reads TGTGCCAGCAGTGAAGCGGGCACCGGGGAGCTGTTTTTT.

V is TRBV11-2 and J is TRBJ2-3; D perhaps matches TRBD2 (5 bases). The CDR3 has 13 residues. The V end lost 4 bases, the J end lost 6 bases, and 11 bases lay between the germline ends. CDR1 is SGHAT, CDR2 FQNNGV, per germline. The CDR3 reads CASSWTPPDTQYF. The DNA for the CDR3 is TGTGCCAGCAGCTGGACTCCACCGGATACGCAGTATTTT.

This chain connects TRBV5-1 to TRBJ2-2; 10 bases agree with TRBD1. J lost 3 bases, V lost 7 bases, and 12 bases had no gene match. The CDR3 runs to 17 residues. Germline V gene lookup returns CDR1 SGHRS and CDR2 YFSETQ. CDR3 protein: CASSTTPGQGYTGELFF. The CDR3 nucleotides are TGCGCCAGCTCGACAACCCCGGGACAGGGGTACACCGGGGAGCTGTTTTTT.

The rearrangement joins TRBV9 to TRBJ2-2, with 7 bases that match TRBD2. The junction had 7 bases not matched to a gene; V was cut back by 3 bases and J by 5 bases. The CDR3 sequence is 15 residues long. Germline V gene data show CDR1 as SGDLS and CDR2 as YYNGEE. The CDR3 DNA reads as TGTGCCAGCAGCGGGACTAGAGGGAGGACCGGGGAGCTGTTTTTT. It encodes CASSGTRGRTGELFF.

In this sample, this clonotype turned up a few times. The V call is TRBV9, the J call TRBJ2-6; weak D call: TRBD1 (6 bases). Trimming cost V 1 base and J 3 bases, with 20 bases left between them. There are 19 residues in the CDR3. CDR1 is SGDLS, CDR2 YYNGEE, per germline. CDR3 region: CASSVLQGHLSFGANVLTF. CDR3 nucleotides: TGTGCCAGCAGCGTATTACAGGGTCATCTTAGTTTTGGGGCCAACGTCCTGACTTTC. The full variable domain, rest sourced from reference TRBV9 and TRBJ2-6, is DSGVTQTPKHLITATGQRVTLRCSPRSGDLSVYWYQQSLDQGLQFLIQYYNGEERAKGNILERFSAQQFPDLHSELNLSSLELGDSALYFCASSVLQGHLSFGANVLTFGAGSRLTVL.

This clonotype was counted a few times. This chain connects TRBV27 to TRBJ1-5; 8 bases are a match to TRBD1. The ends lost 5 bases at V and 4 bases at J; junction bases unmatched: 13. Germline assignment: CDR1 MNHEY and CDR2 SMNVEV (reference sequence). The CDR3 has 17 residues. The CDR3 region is CASSPGQGFEVNQPQHF. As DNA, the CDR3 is TGTGCCAGCAGTCCCGGACAGGGTTTCGAGGTTAATCAGCCCCAGCATTTT.

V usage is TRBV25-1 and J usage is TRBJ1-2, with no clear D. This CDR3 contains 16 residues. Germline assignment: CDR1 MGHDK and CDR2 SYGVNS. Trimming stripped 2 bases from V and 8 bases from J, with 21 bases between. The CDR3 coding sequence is TGTGCCAGCAGTGAACCCCGCGTGGGAGGGCGTGAGGGCTACACCTTC. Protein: CASSEPRVGGREGYTF.

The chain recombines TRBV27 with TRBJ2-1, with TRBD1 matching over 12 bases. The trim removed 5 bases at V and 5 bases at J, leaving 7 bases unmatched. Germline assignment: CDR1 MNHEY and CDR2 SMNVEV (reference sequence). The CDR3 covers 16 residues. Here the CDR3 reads CASSKPGQGADNEQFF. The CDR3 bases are TGTGCCAGCAGTAAGCCGGGACAGGGGGCCGACAATGAGCAGTTCTTC.

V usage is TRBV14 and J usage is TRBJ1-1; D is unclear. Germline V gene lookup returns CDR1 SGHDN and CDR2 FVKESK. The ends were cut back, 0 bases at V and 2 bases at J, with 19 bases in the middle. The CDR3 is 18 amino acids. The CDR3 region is CASSQDFWGQSSNTEAFF. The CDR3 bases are TGTGCCAGCAGCCAAGATTTTTGGGGTCAGAGTTCAAACACTGAAGCTTTCTTT.

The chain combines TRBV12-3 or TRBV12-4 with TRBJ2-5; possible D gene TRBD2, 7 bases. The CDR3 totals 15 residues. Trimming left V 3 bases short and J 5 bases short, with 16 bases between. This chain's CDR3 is CASSFGAGRGETQYF. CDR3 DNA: TGTGCCAGCAGTTTTGGAGCGGGGAGGGGGGAGACCCAGTACTTC.